The clone carrying this TCR beta chain was counted between two and nine times. CDR3 size: 13 residues. The germline V and J ends were trimmed by 4 bases and 1 base, with 8 bases remaining between them. Per germline, CDR1 MNHEY and CDR2 SMNVEV (reference sequence). This record comes from a study of identical twins. Each CDR3 protein is one row after TCRdb ran MiXCR on the 5' RACE reads. The sample includes around 290,000 distinct CDR3 sequences, 7.5% to 9.5% of them seen just once. This same sample was also taken into another study, of yellow fever vaccine responses in identical twins.

The chain carries TRBV27 and TRBJ2-7, with D possibly matching TRBD2 (5 bases). The TCR sequence derives from a woman aged 18-29 years in good health. Sequencing was carried out using CD8+ T cells sorted from blood. This chain's CDR3 is CASSSRASYEQYF. Written as DNA, the CDR3 is TGTGCCAGCAGTTCGAGGGCTTCCTACGAGCAGTACTTC.